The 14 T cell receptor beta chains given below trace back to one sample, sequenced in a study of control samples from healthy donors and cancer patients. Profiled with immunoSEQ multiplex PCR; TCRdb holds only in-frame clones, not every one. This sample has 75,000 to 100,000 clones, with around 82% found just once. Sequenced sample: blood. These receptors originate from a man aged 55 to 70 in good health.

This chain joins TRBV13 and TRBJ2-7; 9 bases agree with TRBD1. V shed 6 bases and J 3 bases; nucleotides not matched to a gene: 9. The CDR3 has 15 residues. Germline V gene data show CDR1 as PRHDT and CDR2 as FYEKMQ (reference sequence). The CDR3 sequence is CASSTAGTGNYEQYF. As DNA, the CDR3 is TGTGCCAGCAGTACGGCCGGGACAGGGAACTACGAGCAGTACTTC.

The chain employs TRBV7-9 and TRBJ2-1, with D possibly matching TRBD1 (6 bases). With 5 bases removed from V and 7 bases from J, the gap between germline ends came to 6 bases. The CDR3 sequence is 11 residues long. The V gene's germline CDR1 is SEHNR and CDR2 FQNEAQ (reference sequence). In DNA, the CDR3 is TGTGCCAGCAGCCAGGGGAATGAGCAGTTCTTC. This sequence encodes CASSQGNEQFF.

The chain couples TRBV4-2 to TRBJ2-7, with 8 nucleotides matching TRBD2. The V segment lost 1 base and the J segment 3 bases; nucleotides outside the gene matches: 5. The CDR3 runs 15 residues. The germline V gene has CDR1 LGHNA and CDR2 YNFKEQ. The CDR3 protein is CASSQGPSGGYEQYF. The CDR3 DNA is TGTGCCAGCAGCCAAGGGCCCAGCGGGGGCTACGAGCAGTACTTC.

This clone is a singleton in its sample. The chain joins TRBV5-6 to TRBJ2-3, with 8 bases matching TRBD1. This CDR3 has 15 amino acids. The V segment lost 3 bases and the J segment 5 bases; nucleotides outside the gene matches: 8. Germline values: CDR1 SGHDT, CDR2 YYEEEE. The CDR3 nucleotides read TGTGCCAGCAGCTGGGACAGGACCGTTGGAGATACGCAGTATTTT. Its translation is CASSWDRTVGDTQYF.

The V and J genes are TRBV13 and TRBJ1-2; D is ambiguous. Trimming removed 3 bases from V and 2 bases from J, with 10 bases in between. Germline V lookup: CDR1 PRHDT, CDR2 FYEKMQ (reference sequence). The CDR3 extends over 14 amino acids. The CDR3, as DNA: TGTGCCAGCAGCTTTGAACAGAGGAACTATGGCTACACCTTC. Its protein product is CASSFEQRNYGYTF.

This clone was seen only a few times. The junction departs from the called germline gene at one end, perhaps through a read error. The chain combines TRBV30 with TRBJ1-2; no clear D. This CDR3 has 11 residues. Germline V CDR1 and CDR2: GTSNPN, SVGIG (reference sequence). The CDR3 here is CAWGVNYGYTF. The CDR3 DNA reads TGTGCCTGGGGTGTTAACTATGGCTACACCTTC. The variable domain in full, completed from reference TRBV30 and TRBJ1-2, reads SQTIHQWPATLVQPVGSPLSLECTVEGTSNPNLYWYRQAAGRGLQLLFYSVGIGQISSEVPQNLSASRPQDRQFILSSKKLLLSDSGFYLCAWGVNYGYTFGSGTRLTVV.

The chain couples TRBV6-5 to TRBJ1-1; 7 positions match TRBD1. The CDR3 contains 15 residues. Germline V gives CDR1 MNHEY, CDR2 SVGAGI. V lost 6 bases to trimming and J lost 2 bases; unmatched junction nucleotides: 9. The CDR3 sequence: CASSGDQGGNTEAFF. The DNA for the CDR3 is TGTGCCAGCAGCGGGGACCAGGGGGGCAACACTGAAGCTTTCTTT.

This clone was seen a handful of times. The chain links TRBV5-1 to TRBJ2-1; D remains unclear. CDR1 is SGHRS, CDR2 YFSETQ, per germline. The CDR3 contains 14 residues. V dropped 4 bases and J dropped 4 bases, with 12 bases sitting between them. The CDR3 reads CASSPRTVYNEQFF. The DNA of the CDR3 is TGCGCCAGCAGCCCCCGGACGGTATACAATGAGCAGTTCTTC. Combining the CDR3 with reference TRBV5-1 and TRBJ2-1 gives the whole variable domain KAGVTQTPRYLIKTRGQQVTLSCSPISGHRSVSWYQQTPGQGLQFLFEYFSETQRNKGNFPGRFSGRQFSNSRSEMNVSTLELGDSALYLCASSPRTVYNEQFFGPGTRLTVL.

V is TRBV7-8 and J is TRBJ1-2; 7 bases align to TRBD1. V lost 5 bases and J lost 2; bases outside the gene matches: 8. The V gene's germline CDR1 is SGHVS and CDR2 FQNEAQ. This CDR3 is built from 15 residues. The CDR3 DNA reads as TGTGCCAGCAGCCCAGGGAGACAGGGCAACTATGGCTACACCTTC. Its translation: CASSPGRQGNYGYTF.

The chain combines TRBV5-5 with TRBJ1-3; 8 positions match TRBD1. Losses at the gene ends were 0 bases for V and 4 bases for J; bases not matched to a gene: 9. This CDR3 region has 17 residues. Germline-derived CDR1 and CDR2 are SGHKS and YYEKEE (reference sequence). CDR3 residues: CASSLVTGGVYGNTIYF. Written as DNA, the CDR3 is TGTGCCAGCAGCTTGGTAACAGGGGGAGTGTACGGAAACACCATATATTTT.

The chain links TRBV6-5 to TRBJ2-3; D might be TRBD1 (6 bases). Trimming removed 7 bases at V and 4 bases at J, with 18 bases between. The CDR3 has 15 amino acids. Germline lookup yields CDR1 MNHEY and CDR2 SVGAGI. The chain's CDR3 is CASTTWGHLPDTQYF. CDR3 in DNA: TGTGCCAGCACCACGTGGGGACACCTTCCAGATACGCAGTATTTT.

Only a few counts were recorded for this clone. The CDR3 coding sequence is TGTGCCAGCAGCTTGTCGACAGGGTTTAACTATGGCTACACCTTC. Its translation is CASSLSTGFNYGYTF. The chain joins TRBV7-9 to TRBJ1-2; 7 bases align to TRBD1. The CDR3 totals 15 residues. Trimming cost V 3 bases and J 1 base; bases outside gene matches: 5. CDR1 SEHNR and CDR2 FQNEAQ come from the germline V gene (reference sequence).

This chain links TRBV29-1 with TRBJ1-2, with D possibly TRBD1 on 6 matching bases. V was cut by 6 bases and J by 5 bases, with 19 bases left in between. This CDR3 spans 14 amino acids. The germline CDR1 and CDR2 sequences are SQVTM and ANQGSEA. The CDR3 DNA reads TGCAGCGTGCACGCGCGGGGGCAGCAGTATGGCTACACCTTC. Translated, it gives CSVHARGQQYGYTF.

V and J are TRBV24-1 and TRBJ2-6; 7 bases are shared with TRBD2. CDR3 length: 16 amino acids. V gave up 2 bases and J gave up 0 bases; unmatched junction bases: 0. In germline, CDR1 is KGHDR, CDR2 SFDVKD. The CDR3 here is CATSDWGGSGANVLTF. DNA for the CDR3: TGTGCCACCAGTGATTGGGGGGGCTCTGGGGCCAACGTCCTGACTTTC.